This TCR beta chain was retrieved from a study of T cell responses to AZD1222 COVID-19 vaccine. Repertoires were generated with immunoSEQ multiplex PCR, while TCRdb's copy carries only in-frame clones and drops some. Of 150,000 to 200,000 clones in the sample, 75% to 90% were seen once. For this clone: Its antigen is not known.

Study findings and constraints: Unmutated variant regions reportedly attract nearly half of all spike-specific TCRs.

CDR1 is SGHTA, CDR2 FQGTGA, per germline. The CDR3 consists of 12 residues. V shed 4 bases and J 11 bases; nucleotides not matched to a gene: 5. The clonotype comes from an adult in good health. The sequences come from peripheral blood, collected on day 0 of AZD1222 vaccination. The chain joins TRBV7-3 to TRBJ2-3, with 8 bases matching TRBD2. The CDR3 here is CASSSPGLGQYF. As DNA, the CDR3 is TGTGCCAGCAGCTCCCCGGGACTAGGGCAGTATTTT.